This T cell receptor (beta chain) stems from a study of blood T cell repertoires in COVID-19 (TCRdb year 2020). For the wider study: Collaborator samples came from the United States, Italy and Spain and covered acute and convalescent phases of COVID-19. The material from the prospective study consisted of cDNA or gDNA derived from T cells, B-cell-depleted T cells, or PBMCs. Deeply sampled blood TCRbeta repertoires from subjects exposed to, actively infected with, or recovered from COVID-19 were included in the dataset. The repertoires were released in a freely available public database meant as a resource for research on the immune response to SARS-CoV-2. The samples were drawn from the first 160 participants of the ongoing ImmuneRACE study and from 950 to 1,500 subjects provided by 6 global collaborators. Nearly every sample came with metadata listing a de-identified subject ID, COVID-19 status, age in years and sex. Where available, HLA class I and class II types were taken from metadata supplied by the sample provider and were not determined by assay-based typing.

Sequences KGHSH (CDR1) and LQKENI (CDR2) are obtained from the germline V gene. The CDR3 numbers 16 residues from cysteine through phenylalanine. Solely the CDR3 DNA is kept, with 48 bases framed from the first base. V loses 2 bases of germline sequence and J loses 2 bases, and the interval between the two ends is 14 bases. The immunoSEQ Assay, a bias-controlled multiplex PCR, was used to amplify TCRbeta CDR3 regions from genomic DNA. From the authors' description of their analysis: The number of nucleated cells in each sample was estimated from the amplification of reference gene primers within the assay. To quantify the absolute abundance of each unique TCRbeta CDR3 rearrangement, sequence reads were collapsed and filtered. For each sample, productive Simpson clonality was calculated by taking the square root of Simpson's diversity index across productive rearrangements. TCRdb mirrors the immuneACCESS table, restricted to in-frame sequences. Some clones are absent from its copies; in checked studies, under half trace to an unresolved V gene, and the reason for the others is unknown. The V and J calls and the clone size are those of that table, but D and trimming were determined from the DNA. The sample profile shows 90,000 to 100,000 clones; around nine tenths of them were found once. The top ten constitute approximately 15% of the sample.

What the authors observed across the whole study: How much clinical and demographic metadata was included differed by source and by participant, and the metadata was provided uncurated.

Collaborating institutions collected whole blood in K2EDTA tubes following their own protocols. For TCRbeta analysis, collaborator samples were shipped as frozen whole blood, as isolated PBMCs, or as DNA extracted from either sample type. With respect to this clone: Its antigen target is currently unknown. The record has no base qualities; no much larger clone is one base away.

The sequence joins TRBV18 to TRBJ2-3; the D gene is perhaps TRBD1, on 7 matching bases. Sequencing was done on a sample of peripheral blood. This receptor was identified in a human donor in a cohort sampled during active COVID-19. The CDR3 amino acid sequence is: CASSPGRGDLTDTQYF. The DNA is TGTGCCAGCTCACCAGGCAGGGGGGACCTCACAGATACGCAGTATTTT.